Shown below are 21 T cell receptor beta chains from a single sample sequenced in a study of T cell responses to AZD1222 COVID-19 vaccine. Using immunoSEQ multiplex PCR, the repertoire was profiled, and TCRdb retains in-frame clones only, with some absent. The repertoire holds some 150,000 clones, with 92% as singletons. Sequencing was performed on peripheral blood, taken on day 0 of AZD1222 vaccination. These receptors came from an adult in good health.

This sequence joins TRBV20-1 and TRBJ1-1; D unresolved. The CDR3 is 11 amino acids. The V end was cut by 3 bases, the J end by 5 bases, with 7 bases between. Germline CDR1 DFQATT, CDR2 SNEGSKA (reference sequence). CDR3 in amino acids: CSASERTEAFF. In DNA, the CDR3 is TGCAGTGCTAGCGAGAGAACTGAAGCTTTCTTT.

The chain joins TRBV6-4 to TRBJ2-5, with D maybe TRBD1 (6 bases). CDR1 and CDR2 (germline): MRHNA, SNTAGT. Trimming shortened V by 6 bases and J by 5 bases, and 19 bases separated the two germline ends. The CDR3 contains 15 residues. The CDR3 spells CASRTRQDTVETQYF. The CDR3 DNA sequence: TGTGCCAGCAGGACCCGACAGGACACCGTGGAGACCCAGTACTTC.

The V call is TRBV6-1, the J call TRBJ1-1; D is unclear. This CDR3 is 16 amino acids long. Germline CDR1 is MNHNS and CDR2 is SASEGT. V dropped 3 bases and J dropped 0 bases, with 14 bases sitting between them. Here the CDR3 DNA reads TGTGCCAGCAGTGACCCGAGGGCGGGGATGAACACTGAAGCTTTCTTT. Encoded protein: CASSDPRAGMNTEAFF.

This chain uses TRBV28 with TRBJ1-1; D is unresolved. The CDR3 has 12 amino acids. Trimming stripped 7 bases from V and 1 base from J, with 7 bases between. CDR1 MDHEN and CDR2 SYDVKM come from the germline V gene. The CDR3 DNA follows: TGTGCCAGCACCACATCGAACACTGAAGCTTTCTTT. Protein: CASTTSNTEAFF.

The CDR3 spells CASTSGPLGELFF. CDR3 nucleotides: TGTGCCAGCACATCGGGACCGCTTGGGGAGCTGTTTTTT. V is TRBV27 and J is TRBJ2-2; D is possibly TRBD1 or TRBD2 (5 bases each). Trimming left V 7 bases short and J 8 bases short, with 14 bases between. The CDR3 covers 13 residues. Germline V gene sequence: CDR1 MNHEY, CDR2 SMNVEV (reference sequence).

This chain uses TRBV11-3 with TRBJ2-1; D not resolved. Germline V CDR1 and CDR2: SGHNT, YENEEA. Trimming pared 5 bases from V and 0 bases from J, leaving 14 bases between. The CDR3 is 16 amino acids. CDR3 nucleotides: TGTGCCAGCAGCACAAGCAGGTACAGCTCCTACAATGAGCAGTTCTTC. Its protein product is CASSTSRYSSYNEQFF.

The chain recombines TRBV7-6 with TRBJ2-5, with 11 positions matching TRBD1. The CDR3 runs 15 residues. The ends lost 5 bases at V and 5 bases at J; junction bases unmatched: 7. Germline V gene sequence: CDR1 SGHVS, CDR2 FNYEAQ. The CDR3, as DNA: TGTGCCAGCAGCCCGCGGACAGGGGGCGATGAGACCCAGTACTTC. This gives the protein CASSPRTGGDETQYF.

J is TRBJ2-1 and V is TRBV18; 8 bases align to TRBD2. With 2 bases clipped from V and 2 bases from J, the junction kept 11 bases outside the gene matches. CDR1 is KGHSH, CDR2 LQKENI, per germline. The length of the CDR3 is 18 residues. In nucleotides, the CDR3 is TGTGCCAGCTCACCAGGTATCGGGGTAGCGGGACCCTACAATGAGCAGTTCTTC. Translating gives CASSPGIGVAGPYNEQFF.

This CDR3 is CASSFPLDKGGGYEQYF. In nucleotides, the CDR3 is TGCGCCAGCAGCTTCCCACTCGACAAGGGGGGGGGCTACGAGCAGTACTTC. V gene TRBV5-1 combines with J gene TRBJ2-7; D possibly corresponds to TRBD2 (7 bases). CDR3 length: 17 amino acids. Deletions cut 2 bases from V and 3 bases from J, with 21 bases between. Germline assignment: CDR1 SGHRS and CDR2 YFSETQ. The full variable domain, completed using reference TRBV5-1 and TRBJ2-7, is KAGVTQTPRYLIKTRGQQVTLSCSPISGHRSVSWYQQTPGQGLQFLFEYFSETQRNKGNFPGRFSGRQFSNSRSEMNVSTLELGDSALYLCASSFPLDKGGGYEQYFGPGTRLTVT.

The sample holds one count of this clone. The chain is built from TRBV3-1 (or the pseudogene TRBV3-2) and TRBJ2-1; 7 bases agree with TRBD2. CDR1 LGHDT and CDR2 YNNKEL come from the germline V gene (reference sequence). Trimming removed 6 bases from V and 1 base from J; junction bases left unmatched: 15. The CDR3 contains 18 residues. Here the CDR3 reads CASSGSRARGGSYNEQFF. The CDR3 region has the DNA TGTGCCAGCAGTGGTTCGAGGGCACGCGGGGGTTCCTACAATGAGCAGTTCTTC.

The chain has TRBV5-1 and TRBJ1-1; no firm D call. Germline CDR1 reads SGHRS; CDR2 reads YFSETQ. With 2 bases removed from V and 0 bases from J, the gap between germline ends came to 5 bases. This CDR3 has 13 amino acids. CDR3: CASSFRVNTEAFF. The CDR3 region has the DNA TGCGCCAGCAGCTTCAGAGTGAACACTGAAGCTTTCTTT.

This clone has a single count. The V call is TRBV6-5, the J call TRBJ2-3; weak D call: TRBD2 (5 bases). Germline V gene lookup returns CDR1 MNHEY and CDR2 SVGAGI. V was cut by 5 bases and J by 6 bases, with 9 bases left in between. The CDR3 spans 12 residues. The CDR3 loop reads CASSPAADTQYF. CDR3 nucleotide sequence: TGTGCCAGCAGTCCAGCGGCGGATACGCAGTATTTT.

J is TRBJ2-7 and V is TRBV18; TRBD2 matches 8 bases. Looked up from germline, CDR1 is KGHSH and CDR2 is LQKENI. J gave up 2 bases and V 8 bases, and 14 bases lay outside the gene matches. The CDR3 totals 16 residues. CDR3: CASSPVAGSGPYEQYF. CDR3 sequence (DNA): TGTGCCAGCAGTCCAGTAGCGGGATCGGGCCCCTACGAGCAGTACTTC.

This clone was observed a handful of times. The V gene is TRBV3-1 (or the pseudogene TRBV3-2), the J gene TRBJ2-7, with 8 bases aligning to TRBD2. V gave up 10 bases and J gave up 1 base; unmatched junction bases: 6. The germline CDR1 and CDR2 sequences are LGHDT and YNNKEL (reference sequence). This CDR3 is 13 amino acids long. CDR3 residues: CATLRGGSYEQYF. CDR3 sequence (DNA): TGTGCCACTCTCCGGGGGGGATCCTACGAGCAGTACTTC.

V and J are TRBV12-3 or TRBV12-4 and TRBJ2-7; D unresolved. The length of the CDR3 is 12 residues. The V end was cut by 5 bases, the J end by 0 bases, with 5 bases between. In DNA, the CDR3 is TGTGCCAGCAGTGACAACTCCTACGAGCAGTACTTC. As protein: CASSDNSYEQYF.

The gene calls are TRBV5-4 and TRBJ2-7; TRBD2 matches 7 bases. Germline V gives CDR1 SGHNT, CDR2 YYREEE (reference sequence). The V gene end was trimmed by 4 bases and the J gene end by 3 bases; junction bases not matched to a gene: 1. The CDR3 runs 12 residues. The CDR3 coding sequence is TGTGCCAGCAGCCCGGGGGGCTACGAGCAGTACTTC. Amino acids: CASSPGGYEQYF.

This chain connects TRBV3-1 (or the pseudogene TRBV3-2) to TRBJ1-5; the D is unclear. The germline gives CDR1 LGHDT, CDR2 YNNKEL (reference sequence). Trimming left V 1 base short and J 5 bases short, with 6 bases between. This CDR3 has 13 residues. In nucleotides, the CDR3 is TGTGCCAGCAGCCAAGGGATTGATCAGCCCCAGCATTTT. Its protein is CASSQGIDQPQHF.

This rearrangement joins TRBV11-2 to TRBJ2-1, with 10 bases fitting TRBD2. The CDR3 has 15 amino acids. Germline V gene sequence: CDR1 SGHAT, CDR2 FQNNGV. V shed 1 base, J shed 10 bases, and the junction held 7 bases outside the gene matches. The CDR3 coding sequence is TGTGCCAGCAGCTTAGTTCTAGCGGGAGTTCTAGAGCAGTTCTTC. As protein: CASSLVLAGVLEQFF.

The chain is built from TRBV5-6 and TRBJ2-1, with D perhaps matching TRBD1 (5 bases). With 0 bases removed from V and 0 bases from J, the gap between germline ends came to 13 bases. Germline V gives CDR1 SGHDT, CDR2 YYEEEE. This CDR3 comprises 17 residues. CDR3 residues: CASSLADRPSSYNEQFF. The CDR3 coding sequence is TGTGCCAGCAGCTTGGCCGACAGACCGAGCTCCTACAATGAGCAGTTCTTC.

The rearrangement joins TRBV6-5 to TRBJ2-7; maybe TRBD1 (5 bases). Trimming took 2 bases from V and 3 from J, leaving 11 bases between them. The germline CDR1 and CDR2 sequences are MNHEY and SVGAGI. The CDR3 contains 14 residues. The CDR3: CASSYAGFVYEQYF. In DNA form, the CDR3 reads TGTGCCAGCAGTTACGCAGGGTTTGTCTACGAGCAGTACTTC.

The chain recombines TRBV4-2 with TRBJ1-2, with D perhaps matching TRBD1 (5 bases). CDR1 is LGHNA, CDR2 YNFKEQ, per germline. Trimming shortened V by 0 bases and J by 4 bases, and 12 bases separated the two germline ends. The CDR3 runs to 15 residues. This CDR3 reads CASSQEGRDSYGYTF. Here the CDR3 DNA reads TGTGCCAGCAGCCAAGAAGGCAGGGATAGCTATGGCTACACCTTC.